These 27 T cell receptor beta chains originate from one sample sequenced in a study of T-cell memory formation after mild COVID-19. MiXCR was run by TCRdb on the 5' RACE reads, yielding one entry per CDR3 protein. The repertoire consists of a few hundred thousand distinct CDR3 sequences, with 20% to 25% occurring once and the leading ten covering about 21%. The sample was PBMCs or a T cell subset sorted from them (not recorded which). The receptors derive from a man between 18 and 35 years old who had mild COVID-19 (a few samples of this study predate the infection). Cell type and time point are not known.

This clonotype was seen a handful of times. This rearrangement joins TRBV7-8 to TRBJ2-4; 10 nucleotides align to TRBD1. This CDR3 has 17 residues. The V gene end was trimmed by 3 bases and the J gene end by 1 base; junction bases not matched to a gene: 6. Germline V gene data show CDR1 as SGHVS and CDR2 as FQNEAQ. The CDR3 DNA is TGTGCCAGCAGCTTGACAGGGGGCAATCTGGCCAAAAACATTCAGTACTTC. It encodes CASSLTGGNLAKNIQYF. The whole variable domain, filled in from reference TRBV7-8 and TRBJ2-4, reads GAGVSQSPRYKVAKRGQDVALRCDPISGHVSLFWYQQALGQGPEFLTYFQNEAQLDKSGLPSDRFFAERPEGSVSTLKIQRTQQEDSAVYLCASSLTGGNLAKNIQYFGAGTRLSVL.

The rearrangement uses TRBV7-8 and TRBJ1-1, with D possibly being TRBD1 (6 bases). The CDR3 runs 15 residues. V gave up 5 bases and J gave up 11 bases, with 24 bases separating them. Germline V CDR1 and CDR2: SGHVS, FQNEAQ. CDR3 nucleotide sequence: TGTGCCAGCAGCGTAGGTAGTAGGGTTCGGCAGGGGGCTTTCTTT. It is translated as CASSVGSRVRQGAFF.

The chain links TRBV4-1 to TRBJ2-5; 7 bases line up with TRBD1. This CDR3 contains 16 residues. Unmatched junction bases numbered 8, after V lost 2 bases and J lost 2 bases. The germline CDR1 and CDR2 sequences are MGHRA and YSYEKL. CDR3 residues: CASSQSPLGQQETQYF. CDR3 nucleotide sequence: TGCGCCAGCAGCCAATCCCCTTTGGGACAGCAAGAGACCCAGTACTTC.

This clonotype was observed a few times. This chain connects TRBV24-1 to TRBJ1-2; no clear D gene. The germline V and J ends were trimmed by 3 bases and 1 base, with 5 bases remaining between them. Germline V gene lookup returns CDR1 KGHDR and CDR2 SFDVKD. The CDR3 has 13 residues. The CDR3 here is CATSDPFNYGYTF. CDR3 nucleotide sequence: TGTGCCACCAGTGATCCGTTTAACTATGGCTACACCTTC.

This clonotype was seen a handful of times. In DNA form, the CDR3 reads TGTGCCAGCAGCCAGCGCCCCGGACTAGCGGGGACCACAGATACGCAGTATTTT. Translating it yields CASSQRPGLAGTTDTQYF. This chain uses TRBV14 with TRBJ2-3, with 12 bases lining up with TRBD2. The CDR3 is made up of 18 amino acids. Unmatched junction bases numbered 9, after V lost 3 bases and J lost 2 bases. Per germline, CDR1 SGHDN and CDR2 FVKESK.

The V and J genes are TRBV5-5 and TRBJ2-1; 8 bases are shared with TRBD1. J lost 0 bases, V lost 1 base, and 6 bases had no gene match. Germline V gene data show CDR1 as SGHKS and CDR2 as YYEKEE (reference sequence). The CDR3 is 17 residues long. The CDR3 DNA reads TGTGCCAGCAGCTTGCCCCCGGGACAGGTCTCCTACAATGAGCAGTTCTTC. It codes for CASSLPPGQVSYNEQFF.

The CDR3 is CASSRGRGPDEQYF. CDR3 DNA sequence: TGTGCCAGCAGCAGGGGACGGGGCCCAGACGAGCAGTACTTC. J is TRBJ2-7 and V is TRBV3-1, with D perhaps given as TRBD1 or TRBD2 (5 bases each). CDR1 LGHDT and CDR2 YNNKEL come from the germline V gene (reference sequence). V was cut by 5 bases and J by 5 bases, with 16 bases left in between. There are 14 residues in the CDR3.

This clonotype was seen repeatedly, ten times or more. The chain carries TRBV5-1 and TRBJ2-3; unclear D gene. This CDR3 has 14 amino acids. Trimming left V 0 bases short and J 6 bases short, with 11 bases between. From germline, CDR1 is SGHRS and CDR2 YFSETQ. The CDR3 DNA sequence: TGCGCCAGCAGCTTGGTTTTCCCTTCGGATACGCAGTATTTT. Translated: CASSLVFPSDTQYF.

This chain links TRBV5-1 with TRBJ2-1, with TRBD1 identical over 9 bases. Looked up from germline, CDR1 is SGHRS and CDR2 is YFSETQ. The CDR3 has 16 amino acids. V lost 0 bases, J lost 9 bases, and 10 bases stayed unmatched. The CDR3 nucleotides read TGCGCCAGCAGCTTGGCCCTGACAGGGGGAGAGAGTGAGCAGTTCTTC. Amino acid sequence: CASSLALTGGESEQFF.

J is TRBJ2-7 and V is TRBV2, with 10 bases matching TRBD1. Looked up from germline, CDR1 is SNHLY and CDR2 is FYNNEI. There are 13 residues in the CDR3. V dropped 7 bases and J dropped 3; count of bases not matched to a gene: 3. The CDR3 DNA follows: TGTGCCAGCAAAGGACAGGGGGTCTACGAGCAGTACGTC. It yields the protein CASKGQGVYEQYV.

This clonotype occurred many times. CDR3 protein: CSAPPRTSDAEQFF. The CDR3 nucleotides are TGCAGTGCCCCTCCGAGGACTAGCGATGCTGAGCAGTTCTTC. The V gene is TRBV20-1, the J gene TRBJ2-1; 9 bases map to TRBD2. Trimming cost V 6 bases and J 9 bases; bases outside gene matches: 12. The CDR3 consists of 14 residues. The germline gives CDR1 DFQATT, CDR2 SNEGSKA (reference sequence).

The chain carries TRBV5-1 and TRBJ2-1, with no clear D. This CDR3 comprises 13 residues. Germline assignment: CDR1 SGHRS and CDR2 YFSETQ. The ends were cut back, 4 bases at V and 5 bases at J, with 10 bases in the middle. CDR3 protein: CASSNPTDNEQFF. CDR3 bases: TGCGCCAGCAGCAACCCCACTGACAATGAGCAGTTCTTC.

CDR3 DNA: TGTGCCAGCAGCTCCGGGGGTGGGGGCACAGATACGCAGTATTTT. Amino acid sequence: CASSSGGGGTDTQYF. The chain recombines TRBV7-9 with TRBJ2-3, with D possibly being TRBD2 (6 bases). Germline V gene data show CDR1 as SEHNR and CDR2 as FQNEAQ (reference sequence). There are 15 residues in the CDR3. V dropped 4 bases and J dropped 1 base, with 12 bases sitting between them.

Only a few counts were recorded for this clonotype. The J gene is TRBJ1-2, the V gene TRBV28, with 8 bases lining up with TRBD1. Trimming took 3 bases from V and 4 from J; bases not matched to a gene: 7. The length of the CDR3 is 15 residues. Germline assignment: CDR1 MDHEN and CDR2 SYDVKM. Here the CDR3 reads CASSFITGGSYGYTF. CDR3 DNA sequence: TGTGCCAGCAGTTTTATAACAGGGGGTTCCTATGGCTACACCTTC.

This clonotype occurred a few times. The chain has TRBV7-9 and TRBJ1-1; TRBD1 matches at 10 bases. Germline V gene data show CDR1 as SEHNR and CDR2 as FQNEAQ (reference sequence). The V and J ends lost 5 bases and 0 bases, in that order; junction bases with no gene match: 6. This CDR3 is built from 16 residues. CDR3 sequence reads: CASSPGGQGMNTEAFF. CDR3 nucleotide sequence: TGTGCCAGCAGCCCTGGGGGACAGGGGATGAACACTGAAGCTTTCTTT.

This clonotype has just a few counts. The chain is built from TRBV2 and TRBJ1-5, with D unresolved. Trimming left V 6 bases short and J 5 bases short, with 14 bases between. The germline CDR1 and CDR2 sequences are SNHLY and FYNNEI. The CDR3 spans 14 residues. DNA of the CDR3: TGTGCCAGCAGGTTCTCATGGGCGGATCAGCCCCAGCATTTT. Encoded protein: CASRFSWADQPQHF.

The chain links TRBV5-1 to TRBJ2-2; 7 positions agree with TRBD1. CDR1 SGHRS and CDR2 YFSETQ come from the germline V gene. This CDR3 spans 14 amino acids. V shed 4 bases, J shed 5 bases, and the junction held 5 bases outside the gene matches. CDR3: CASSLGQETGELFF. The CDR3 region has the DNA TGCGCCAGCAGCCTAGGACAGGAGACCGGGGAGCTGTTTTTT.

The rearrangement joins TRBV18 to TRBJ2-3; 10 bases fit TRBD2. V shed 0 bases, J shed 1 base, and the junction held 1 base outside the gene matches. The germline V gene has CDR1 KGHSH and CDR2 LQKENI. CDR3 length equals 16 residues. The CDR3 loop is CASSPPGTSGTDTQYF. For the CDR3, the DNA is TGTGCCAGCTCACCACCGGGGACTAGCGGCACAGATACGCAGTATTTT.

The chain is built from TRBV7-6 and TRBJ2-7; perhaps TRBD1 as D (5 bases). From germline, CDR1 is SGHVS and CDR2 FNYEAQ. CDR3 length: 14 amino acids. Trimming removed 4 bases from V and 3 bases from J, with 13 bases in between. CDR3 sequence (DNA): TGTGCCAGCAGCTCTGGCGACAGCTTCTACGAGCAGTACTTC. It codes for CASSSGDSFYEQYF.

This clonotype was seen a handful of times. The chain couples TRBV10-3 to TRBJ1-4, with 7 bases aligning to TRBD1. This CDR3 region has 15 residues. V trimming: 3 bases; J trimming: 8 bases; junction bases outside the gene matches: 9. Germline CDR1 and CDR2: ENHRY and SYGVKD. CDR3 in amino acids: CAISETGQDSEKLFF. The CDR3 nucleotides are TGTGCCATCAGTGAAACTGGACAGGATTCGGAAAAACTGTTTTTT.

The chain carries TRBV7-3 and TRBJ2-2, with 8 bases identical to TRBD2. Trimming cost V 6 bases and J 7 bases; bases outside gene matches: 10. CDR3 length: 15 amino acids. Germline V gene sequence: CDR1 SGHTA, CDR2 FQGTGA. The CDR3 coding sequence is TGTGCCAGCAGTCCCACGGGGGGGCGGATCGGGGAGCTGTTTTTT. Encoded protein: CASSPTGGRIGELFF.

V gene TRBV7-9 combines with J gene TRBJ2-1; D perhaps matches TRBD1 (6 bases). Per the germline V gene, CDR1 is SEHNR and CDR2 is FQNEAQ (reference sequence). The length of the CDR3 is 17 residues. V lost 5 bases and J 5 bases, leaving 22 bases between the germline ends. The CDR3 loop reads CASSPAGVTNRDNEQFF. The DNA of the CDR3 is TGTGCCAGCAGCCCAGCCGGGGTTACAAACAGGGACAATGAGCAGTTCTTC.

This chain joins TRBV7-9 and TRBJ2-2, with D possibly matching TRBD1 (6 bases). Germline CDR1 and CDR2: SEHNR and FQNEAQ (reference sequence). This CDR3 region has 15 residues. V lost 4 bases and J 6 bases, leaving 15 bases between the germline ends. The CDR3 nucleotides are TGTGCCAGCAGCTCAGCCGAACAGGGCCCCGGGGAGCTGTTTTTT. This translates into CASSSAEQGPGELFF.

This clonotype was seen only once. The genes are TRBV19 and TRBJ1-2; possibly TRBD1 for D (6 bases). Germline assignment: CDR1 LNHDA and CDR2 SQIVND (reference sequence). V gave up 6 bases and J gave up 5 bases, with 19 bases separating them. The CDR3 has 15 residues. The CDR3 loop reads CASSPNPGAGYGYTF. CDR3 DNA: TGTGCCAGTAGCCCGAACCCGGGGGCGGGTTATGGCTACACCTTC.

The chain joins TRBV4-2 to TRBJ2-3, with 10 bases aligning to TRBD2. V lost 1 base, J lost 0 bases, and 4 bases stayed unmatched. Germline V gives CDR1 LGHNA, CDR2 YNFKEQ. The CDR3 covers 17 residues. The CDR3 sequence is CASSQAASGGSTDTQYF. DNA of the CDR3: TGTGCCAGCAGCCAAGCTGCTAGCGGGGGTAGCACAGATACGCAGTATTTT.

This clonotype occurred many times. V usage is TRBV6-5 and J usage is TRBJ2-7; possibly TRBD1 for D (6 bases). The CDR3 runs to 12 residues. V was trimmed by 8 bases and J by 3 bases, leaving 11 bases between them. Per germline, CDR1 MNHEY and CDR2 SVGAGI. DNA for the CDR3: TGTGCCAGCCCTATCAGGGGCTACGAGCAGTACGTC. This sequence encodes CASPIRGYEQYV.

This chain uses TRBV6-2 or TRBV6-3 with TRBJ1-5; a possible D gene is TRBD1 (5 bases). CDR3 length: 18 amino acids. V dropped 4 bases and J dropped 4 bases, with 23 bases sitting between them. Per the germline V gene, CDR1 is MNHEY and CDR2 is SVGEGT. The CDR3 spells CASSFSGPWTKQNQPQHF. Written as DNA, the CDR3 is TGTGCCAGCAGTTTCTCGGGACCCTGGACAAAGCAGAATCAGCCCCAGCATTTT.